These T cell receptor beta chains were read from a single sample in a study of T cell repertoires in cytomegalovirus infection. From the reads, TCRdb called clonotypes with MiXCR, one entry per CDR3 protein. This sample has 350,000 to 450,000 distinct CDR3 sequences, with roughly 18% found just once. Sequenced sample: PBMCs. These receptors all come from a human donor in good health (CMV status not recorded). Some clones in this sample may be carry-over from other donors' samples. Each CDR3 is given with its conserved first and last residue. A D gene is named only where the DNA matches it firmly. Clone size is given for some rows only: seen once, a few or many times, or a class if the clone is expanded.

>few|TRBJ1-1|NA|14|TRBV11-2
CASSLGRVATEAFF
TGTGCCAGCAGCTTGGGCAGGGTGGCCACTGAAGCTTTCTTT
>NA|TRBJ2-7|NA|14|TRBV12-3/TRBV12-4
CASSFAGRVGEQYF
TGTGCCAGCAGTTTCGCAGGGCGGGTTGGCGAGCAGTACTTC
>NA|TRBJ1-1|NA|13|TRBV7-2
CASSLDWGTEAFF
TGTGCCAGCAGCTTAGATTGGGGCACTGAAGCTTTCTTT
>NA|TRBJ2-1|TRBD2|15|TRBV20-1
CSAIAPRGGTMIQFF
TGCAGTGCTATCGCCCCCCGGGGGGGAACAATGATACAGTTCTTC
>many|TRBJ2-3|NA|15|TRBV7-2
CASSFSGTFTDTQYF
TGTGCCAGCAGCTTCTCCGGGACATTCACAGATACGCAGTATTTT
>NA|TRBJ2-7|TRBD2|15|TRBV2
CASRLTSAVSYEQYF
TGTGCCAGCAGGTTAACTAGCGCAGTAAGCTACGAGCAGTACTTC
>few|TRBJ2-7|NA|18|TRBV5-7
CASSVCVRSRDTCYEQYF
TGTGCCAGCAGCGTATGTGTTCGGAGCCGGGACACATGCTACGAGCAGTACTTC
>many|TRBJ1-6|NA|16|TRBV7-8
CASSAVRGRYNSPLHF
TGTGCCAGCAGCGCCGTACGGGGGAGGTATAATTCACCCCTCCACTTT
>NA|TRBJ1-1|NA|15|TRBV19
CASSMRQTAGTEAFF
TGTGCCAGTAGTATGAGACAGACCGCGGGCACTGAAGCTTTCTTT
>many|TRBJ1-3|NA|12|TRBV7-2
CASSSDRNTIYF
TGTGCCAGCAGCTCAGACAGAAACACCATATATTTT
>NA|TRBJ2-3|NA|13|TRBV18
CASRTGNPATQYF
TGTGCCAGCCGAACCGGAAACCCTGCTACGCAGTATTTT
>NA|TRBJ2-5|TRBD2|14|TRBV9
CASSPWTRAETQYF
TGTGCCAGCAGCCCCTGGACTAGAGCAGAGACCCAGTACTTC
>many|TRBJ1-5|NA|14|TRBV19
CASSIGVRNQPQHF
TGTGCCAGTAGTATAGGAGTCCGCAATCAGCCCCAGCATTTT
>many|TRBJ2-2|NA|15|TRBV7-2
CASIKGGANTGELFF
TGTGCCAGCATCAAAGGGGGAGCTAACACCGGGGAGCTGTTTTTT
>NA|TRBJ1-5|NA|12|TRBV12-3/TRBV12-4
CASSLRGLPQHF
TGTGCCAGCAGCCTCCGAGGGCTGCCCCAGCATTTT
>few|TRBJ1-2|NA|13|TRBV11-2
CASSLVPQYGYTF
TGTGCCAGCAGCTTAGTCCCGCAGTATGGCTACACCTTC
>NA|TRBJ1-4|TRBD1|15|TRBV30
CACGQGEYVNEKLFF
TGTGCCTGCGGACAGGGGGAATACGTTAATGAAAAACTGTTTTTT
>few|TRBJ2-1|NA|16|TRBV7-2
CASGTLRHPSYNEQFF
TGTGCCAGCGGGACCTTAAGGCACCCCTCCTACAATGAGCAGTTCTTC
>few|TRBJ2-3|NA|17|TRBV14
CASSQMGKLYSTDTQYF
TGTGCCAGCAGCCAAATGGGGAAGCTCTATAGCACAGATACGCAGTATTTT
>few|TRBJ2-1|NA|15|TRBV12-3/TRBV12-4
CASSSGGLGYNEQFF
TGTGCCAGCAGTTCAGGGGGGTTGGGGTACAATGAGCAGTTCTTC
>few|TRBJ2-3|NA|15|TRBV19
CASSPRVSVTDTQYF
TGTGCCAGTAGTCCCCGTGTTAGCGTAACAGATACGCAGTATTTT
>NA|TRBJ1-5|NA|12|TRBV20-1
CSAREGGQPQHF
TGCAGTGCTAGAGAGGGGGGTCAGCCCCAGCATTTT
>many|TRBJ1-2|NA|14|TRBV12-3/TRBV12-4
CASRPAGQNYGYTF
TGTGCCAGCCGCCCCGCCGGACAAAACTATGGCTACACCTTC
>NA|TRBJ2-1|TRBD1|18|TRBV5-1
CASSLQALGQGFDNEQFF
TGCGCCAGCAGCTTGCAAGCGCTGGGACAGGGGTTTGACAATGAGCAGTTCTTC
>NA|TRBJ1-2|NA|12|TRBV5-4
CASSFGEDGYTF
TGTGCCAGCAGCTTTGGGGAGGATGGCTACACCTTC
>many|TRBJ1-2|NA|14|TRBV7-8
CASSPGRTNYGYTF
TGTGCCAGCAGCCCCGGGAGGACTAACTATGGCTACACCTTC
>many|TRBJ1-2|TRBD1|19|TRBV7-6
CASSPGGGGGSSRSYGYTF
TGTGCCAGCAGCCCAGGGGGTGGGGGGGGTTCCTCGCGAAGCTATGGCTACACCTTC
>NA|TRBJ1-5|NA|15|TRBV28
CASGRGGQSNQPQHF
TGTGCCAGCGGCAGGGGTGGACAGAGTAATCAGCCCCAGCATTTT
>many|TRBJ2-1|NA|14|TRBV5-5
CASRPGTSYNEQFF
TGTGCCAGCAGGCCAGGGACGAGTTACAATGAGCAGTTCTTC
>many|TRBJ2-7|NA|15|TRBV7-2
CASSLVVTYGYEQYF
TGTGCCAGCAGCTTAGTCGTGACTTACGGGTACGAGCAGTACTTC
>NA|TRBJ1-6|TRBD1|17|TRBV27
CASSPRQGSIWISPLHF
TGTGCCAGCAGTCCCAGACAGGGAAGTATATGGATTTCACCCCTCCACTTT
>many|TRBJ1-5|NA|14|TRBV10-3
CAISESYGNQPQHF
TGTGCCATCAGTGAGTCTTACGGTAATCAGCCCCAGCATTTT
>NA|TRBJ2-1|NA|16|TRBV20-1
CSARDPKAGSYNEQFF
TGCAGTGCTAGAGACCCAAAAGCGGGCTCCTACAATGAGCAGTTCTTC
>few|TRBJ1-2|NA|14|TRBV29-1
CSVADRGVQYGYTF
TGCAGCGTTGCGGATAGGGGTGTGCAGTATGGCTACACCTTC
>many|TRBJ2-5|NA|14|TRBV7-2
CASSLALRVETQYF
TGTGCCAGCAGCTTAGCGCTCCGGGTGGAGACCCAGTACTTC
>few|TRBJ2-3|TRBD2|17|TRBV7-2
CATDGASGGSSTDTQYF
TGTGCCACAGATGGGGCTAGCGGGGGGTCAAGCACAGATACGCAGTATTTT
>NA|TRBJ1-5|NA|16|TRBV19
CASSEPGDRDNQPQHF
TGTGCCAGTAGTGAGCCCGGGGACCGGGACAATCAGCCCCAGCATTTT
>many|TRBJ2-1|TRBD1|13|TRBV12-5
CASGLEQGDEQFF
TGTGCTAGTGGTTTGGAACAGGGGGATGAGCAGTTCTTC
>few|TRBJ1-1|NA|10|TRBV19
CASSQREAFF
TGTGCCAGTAGCCAACGGGAAGCTTTCTTT
>few|TRBJ2-1|NA|13|TRBV3-1
CASSPDWGNEQFF
TGTGCCAGCAGCCCGGATTGGGGCAATGAGCAGTTCTTC
>NA|TRBJ2-1|NA|13|TRBV6-2/TRBV6-3
CASTRATRNEQFF
TGTGCCAGCACGCGAGCGACGCGCAATGAGCAGTTCTTC
>many|TRBJ2-5|NA|14|TRBV7-9
CASSPFGGEETQYF
TGTGCCAGCAGCCCGTTTGGTGGTGAAGAGACCCAGTACTTC
>NA|TRBJ2-1|TRBD1|14|TRBV23-1
CASRGQGEEDEQFF
TGCGCCAGCAGAGGACAGGGGGAAGAGGATGAGCAGTTCTTC
>many|TRBJ1-2|TRBD1|12|TRBV7-9
CASSTGGEGYTF
TGTGCCAGCAGCACAGGGGGAGAAGGCTACACCTTC
>NA|TRBJ2-5|TRBD1|14|TRBV7-2
CASSTDRVQETQYF
TGTGCCAGCAGCACCGACAGGGTCCAAGAGACCCAGTACTTC
>NA|TRBJ1-1|NA|11|TRBV7-9
CASSRGQKAFF
TGTGCCAGCAGCCGCGGACAGAAAGCTTTCTTT
>many|TRBJ1-5|NA|16|TRBV15
CATSRGTIQGNQPQHF
TGTGCCACCAGCAGAGGAACCATTCAGGGGAATCAGCCCCAGCATTTT